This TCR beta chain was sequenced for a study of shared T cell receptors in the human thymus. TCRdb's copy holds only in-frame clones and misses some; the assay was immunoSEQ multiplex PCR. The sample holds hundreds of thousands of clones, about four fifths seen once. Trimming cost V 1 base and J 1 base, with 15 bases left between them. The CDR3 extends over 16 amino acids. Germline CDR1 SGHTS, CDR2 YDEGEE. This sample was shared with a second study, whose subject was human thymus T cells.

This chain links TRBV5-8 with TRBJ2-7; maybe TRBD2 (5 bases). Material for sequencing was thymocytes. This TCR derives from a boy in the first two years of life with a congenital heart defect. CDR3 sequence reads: CASSLKRVASSYEQYF. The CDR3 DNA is TGTGCCAGCAGCTTGAAAAGGGTAGCGAGTTCCTACGAGCAGTACTTC.